The present T cell receptor (beta chain) was sequenced within a study of T cell changes during pregnancy in multiple sclerosis. This CDR3 has 17 residues. Trimming pared 0 bases from V and 2 bases from J, leaving 16 bases between. Germline V lookup: CDR1 SGDLS, CDR2 YYNGEE. Assay used: immunoSEQ multiplex PCR; TCRdb lists only in-frame clones, some missing. The repertoire consists of some 93,000 clones, with over 80% occurring once and the leading ten covering approximately 2%. The source material was peripheral blood, sampled after pregnancy. The chain has TRBV9 and TRBJ2-3; D possibly corresponds to TRBD1 (5 bases). The receptor's source is a female donor with multiple sclerosis, enrolled in a pregnancy study. The CDR3 spells CASSVGAWGLVTDTQYF. The DNA for the CDR3 is TGTGCCAGCAGCGTAGGGGCTTGGGGCCTTGTCACAGATACGCAGTATTTT.